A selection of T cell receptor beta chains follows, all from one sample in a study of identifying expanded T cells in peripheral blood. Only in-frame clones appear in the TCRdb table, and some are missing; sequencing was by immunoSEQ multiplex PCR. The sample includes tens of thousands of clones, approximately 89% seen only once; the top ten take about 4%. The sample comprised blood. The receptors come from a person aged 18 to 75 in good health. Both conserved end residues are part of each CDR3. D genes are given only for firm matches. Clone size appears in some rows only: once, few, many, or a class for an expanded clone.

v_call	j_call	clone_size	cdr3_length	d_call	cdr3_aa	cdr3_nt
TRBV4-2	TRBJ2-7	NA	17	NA	CASMPGRPGTHSYEQYF	TGTGCCAGCATGCCCGGTCGACCCGGGACCCACTCCTACGAGCAGTACTTC
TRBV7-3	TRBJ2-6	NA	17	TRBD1	CASSFRDRDSGANVLTF	TGTGCCAGCAGCTTTAGGGACAGGGATTCTGGGGCCAACGTCCTGACTTTC
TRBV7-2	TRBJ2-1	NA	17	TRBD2	CASSLAPAGGPYNEQFF	TGTGCCAGCAGCTTAGCCCCAGCGGGGGGGCCCTACAATGAGCAGTTCTTC
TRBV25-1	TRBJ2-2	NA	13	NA	CASSEGDTGELFF	TGTGCCAGCAGTGAAGGGGACACCGGGGAGCTGTTTTTT
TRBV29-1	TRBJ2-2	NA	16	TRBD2	CSAGTSGRANTGELFF	TGCAGCGCTGGGACTAGCGGGAGGGCGAACACCGGGGAGCTGTTTTTT
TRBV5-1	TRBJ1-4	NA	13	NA	CASSLGDTEKLFF	TGCGCCAGCAGCTTGGGGGATACTGAAAAACTGTTTTTT
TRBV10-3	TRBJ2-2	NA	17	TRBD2	CAINTGTSGIGTGELFF	TGTGCCATCAATACCGGGACTAGCGGGATCGGCACCGGGGAGCTGTTTTTT
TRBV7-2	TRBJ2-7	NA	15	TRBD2	CASSLGPGRTYEQYF	TGTGCCAGCAGCTTAGGACCCGGGAGGACCTACGAGCAGTACTTC
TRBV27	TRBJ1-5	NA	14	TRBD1	CASSLRTGYQPQHF	TGTGCCAGCAGTTTACGGACAGGGTATCAGCCCCAGCATTTT
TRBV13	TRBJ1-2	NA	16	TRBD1	CASSNRGQGTNYGYTF	TGTGCCAGCAGCAACCGTGGACAGGGTACTAACTATGGCTACACCTTC
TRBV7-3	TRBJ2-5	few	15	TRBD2	CASSLVGPSGETQYF	TGTGCCAGCAGCTTGGTTGGTCCTAGCGGGGAGACCCAGTACTTC
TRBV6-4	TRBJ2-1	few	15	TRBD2	CASSASGGAVNEQFF	TGTGCCAGCAGCGCTAGCGGGGGGGCCGTCAATGAGCAGTTCTTC
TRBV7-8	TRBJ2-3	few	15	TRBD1	CASSSYRGETDTQYF	TGTGCCAGCAGCTCCTACAGGGGTGAGACAGATACGCAGTATTTT